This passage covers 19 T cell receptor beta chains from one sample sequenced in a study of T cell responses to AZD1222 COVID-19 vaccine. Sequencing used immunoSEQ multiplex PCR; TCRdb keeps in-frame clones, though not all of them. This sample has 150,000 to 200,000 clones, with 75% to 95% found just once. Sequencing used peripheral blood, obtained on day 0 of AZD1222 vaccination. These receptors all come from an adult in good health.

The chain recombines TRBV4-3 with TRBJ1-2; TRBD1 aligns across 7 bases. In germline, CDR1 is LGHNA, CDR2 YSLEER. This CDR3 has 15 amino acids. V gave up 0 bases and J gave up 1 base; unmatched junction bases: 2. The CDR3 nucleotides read TGCGCCAGCAGCCAAGATGACAGGGATAACTATGGCTACACCTTC. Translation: CASSQDDRDNYGYTF.

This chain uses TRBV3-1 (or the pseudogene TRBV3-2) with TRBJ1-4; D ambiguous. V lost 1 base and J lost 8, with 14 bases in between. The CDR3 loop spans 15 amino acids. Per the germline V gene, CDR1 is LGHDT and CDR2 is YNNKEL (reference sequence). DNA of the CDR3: TGTGCCAGCAGCCAAGGAGGAACGCGTAGCGAAAAACTGTTTTTT. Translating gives CASSQGGTRSEKLFF.

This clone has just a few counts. The CDR3 protein is CASRDRESTEAFF. CDR3 coding DNA: TGTGCCAGCAGAGACCGGGAGAGCACTGAAGCTTTCTTT. This chain joins TRBV12-3 or TRBV12-4 and TRBJ1-1, with unresolved D. V was cut by 6 bases and J by 4 bases, with 12 bases left in between. CDR3 length: 13 amino acids.

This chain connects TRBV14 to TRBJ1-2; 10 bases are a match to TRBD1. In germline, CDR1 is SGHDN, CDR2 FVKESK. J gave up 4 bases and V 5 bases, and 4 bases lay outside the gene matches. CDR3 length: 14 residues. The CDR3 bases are TGTGCCAGCAGCTTTAGGACAGGGGGCTATGGCTACACCTTC. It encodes CASSFRTGGYGYTF.

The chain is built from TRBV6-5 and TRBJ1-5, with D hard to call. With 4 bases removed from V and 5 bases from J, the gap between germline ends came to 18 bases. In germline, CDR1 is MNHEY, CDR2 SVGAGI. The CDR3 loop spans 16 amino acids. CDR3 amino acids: CASSFRLLSKDQPQHF. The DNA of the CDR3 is TGTGCCAGCAGTTTCCGACTCTTATCCAAGGATCAGCCCCAGCATTTT.

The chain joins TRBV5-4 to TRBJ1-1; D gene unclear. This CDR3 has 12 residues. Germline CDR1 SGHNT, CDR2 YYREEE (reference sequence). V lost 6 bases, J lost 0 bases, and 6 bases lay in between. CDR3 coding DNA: TGTGCCAGCATAGGCATGAACACTGAAGCTTTCTTT. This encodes CASIGMNTEAFF.

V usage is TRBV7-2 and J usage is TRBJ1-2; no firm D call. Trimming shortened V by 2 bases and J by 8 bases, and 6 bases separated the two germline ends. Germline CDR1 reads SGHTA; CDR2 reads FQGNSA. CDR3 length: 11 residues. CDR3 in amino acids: CASSLQLGYTF. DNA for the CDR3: TGTGCCAGCAGCTTACAGTTGGGCTACACCTTC.

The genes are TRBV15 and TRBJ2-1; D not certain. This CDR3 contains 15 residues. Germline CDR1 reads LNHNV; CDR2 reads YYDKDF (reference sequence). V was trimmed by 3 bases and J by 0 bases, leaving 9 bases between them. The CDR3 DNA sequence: TGTGCCACCAGCAGCCAGAGTAGCTCCTACAATGAGCAGTTCTTC. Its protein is CATSSQSSSYNEQFF.

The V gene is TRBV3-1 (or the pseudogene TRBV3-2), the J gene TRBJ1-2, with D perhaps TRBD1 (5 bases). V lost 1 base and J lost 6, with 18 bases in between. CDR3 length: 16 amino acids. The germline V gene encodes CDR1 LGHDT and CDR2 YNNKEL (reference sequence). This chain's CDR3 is CASSQARPGGGNGYTF. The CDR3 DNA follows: TGTGCCAGCAGCCAAGCGAGGCCGGGGGGAGGGAATGGCTACACCTTC.

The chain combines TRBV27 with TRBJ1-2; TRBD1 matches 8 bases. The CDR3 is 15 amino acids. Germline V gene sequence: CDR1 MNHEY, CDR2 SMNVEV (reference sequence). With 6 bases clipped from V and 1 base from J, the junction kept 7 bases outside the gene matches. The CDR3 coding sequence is TGTGCCAGCAGACCTTGGGGACAGGATAACTATGGCTACACCTTC. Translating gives CASRPWGQDNYGYTF.

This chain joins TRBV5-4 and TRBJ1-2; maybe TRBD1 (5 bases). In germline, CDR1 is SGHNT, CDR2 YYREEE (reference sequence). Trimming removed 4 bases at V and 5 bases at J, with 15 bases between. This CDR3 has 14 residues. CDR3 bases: TGTGCCAGCAGCCCCGGAGGGGATGAGTATGGCTACACCTTC. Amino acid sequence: CASSPGGDEYGYTF.

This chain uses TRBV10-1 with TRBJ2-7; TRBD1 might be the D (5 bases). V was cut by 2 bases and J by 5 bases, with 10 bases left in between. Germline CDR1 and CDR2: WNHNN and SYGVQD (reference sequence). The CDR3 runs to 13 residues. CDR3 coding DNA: TGCGCCAGCAGTGAGAGTAGGGGCCACGAGCAGTACTTC. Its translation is CASSESRGHEQYF.

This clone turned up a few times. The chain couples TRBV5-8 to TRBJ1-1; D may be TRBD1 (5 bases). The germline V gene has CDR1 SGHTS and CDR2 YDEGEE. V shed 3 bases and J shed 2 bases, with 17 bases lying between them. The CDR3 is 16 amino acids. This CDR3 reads CASSWGGRTINTEAFF. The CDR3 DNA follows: TGTGCCAGCAGCTGGGGGGGACGGACGATTAACACTGAAGCTTTCTTT.

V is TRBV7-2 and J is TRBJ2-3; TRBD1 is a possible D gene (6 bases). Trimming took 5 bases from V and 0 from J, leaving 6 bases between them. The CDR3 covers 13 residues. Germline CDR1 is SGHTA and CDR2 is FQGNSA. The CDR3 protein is CASSQGSTDTQYF. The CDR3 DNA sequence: TGTGCCAGCAGCCAGGGGAGCACAGATACGCAGTATTTT. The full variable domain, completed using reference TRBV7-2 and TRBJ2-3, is GAGVSQSPSNKVTEKGKDVELRCDPISGHTALYWYRQSLGQGLEFLIYFQGNSAPDKSGLPSDRFSAERTGGSVSTLTIQRTQQEDSAVYLCASSQGSTDTQYFGPGTRLTVL.

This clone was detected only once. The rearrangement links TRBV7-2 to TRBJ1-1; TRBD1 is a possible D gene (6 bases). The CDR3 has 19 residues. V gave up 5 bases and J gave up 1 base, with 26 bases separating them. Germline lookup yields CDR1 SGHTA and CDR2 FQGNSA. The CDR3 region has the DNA TGTGCCAGCAGCCCTCGCGGGGGCAGGGGTGGTTGGGGGAACACTGAAGCTTTCTTT. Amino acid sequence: CASSPRGGRGGWGNTEAFF.

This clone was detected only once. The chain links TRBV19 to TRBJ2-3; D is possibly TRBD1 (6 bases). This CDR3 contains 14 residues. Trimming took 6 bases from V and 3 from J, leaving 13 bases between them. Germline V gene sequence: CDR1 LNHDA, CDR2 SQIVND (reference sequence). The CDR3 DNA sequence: TGTGCCAGTAGCCAGACAGGCCCGACAGATACGCAGTATTTT. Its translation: CASSQTGPTDTQYF.

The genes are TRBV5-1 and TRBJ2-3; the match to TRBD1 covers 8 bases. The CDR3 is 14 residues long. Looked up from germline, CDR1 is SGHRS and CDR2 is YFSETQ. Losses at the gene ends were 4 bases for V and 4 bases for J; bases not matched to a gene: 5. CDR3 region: CASSATGAPDTQYF. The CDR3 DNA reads TGCGCCAGCAGCGCGACAGGGGCCCCAGATACGCAGTATTTT.

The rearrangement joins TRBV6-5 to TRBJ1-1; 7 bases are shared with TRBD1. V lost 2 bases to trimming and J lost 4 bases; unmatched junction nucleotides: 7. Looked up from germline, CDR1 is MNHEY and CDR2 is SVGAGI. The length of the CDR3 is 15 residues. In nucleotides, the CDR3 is TGTGCCAGCAGTTACGGCGACAGGGATTCCACTGAAGCTTTCTTT. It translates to CASSYGDRDSTEAFF.

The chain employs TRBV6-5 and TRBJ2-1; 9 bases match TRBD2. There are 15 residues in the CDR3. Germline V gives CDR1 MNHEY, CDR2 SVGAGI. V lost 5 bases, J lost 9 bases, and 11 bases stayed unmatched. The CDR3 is CASSPTVLAGSEQFF. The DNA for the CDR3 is TGTGCCAGCAGTCCGACTGTCCTAGCGGGGAGTGAGCAGTTCTTC.